The 14 T cell receptor beta chains reported below all come from one sample, sequenced in a study of naive and memory T cell subsets. Four PCR rounds used nested alpha and beta constant region primers plus the SP2 primer. TCRdb analysed the 5' RACE reads with MiXCR anew, one entry per CDR3 protein. The table has about 62,000 distinct CDR3 sequences, around 8% seen once. The library had UMIs added by 3' ligation of an oligonucleotide to TCR cDNA. The source of these receptors is a female donor in good health.

This clonotype was counted between two and nine times. V gene TRBV24-1 combines with J gene TRBJ2-1; D not certain. The germline V gene has CDR1 KGHDR and CDR2 SFDVKD. With 3 bases removed from V and 4 bases from J, the gap between germline ends came to 12 bases. This CDR3 is built from 15 residues. CDR3 nucleotides: TGTGCCACCAGTGATAGACACACAAGTTACAATGAGCAGTTCTTC. Protein: CATSDRHTSYNEQFF.

This clonotype appeared a few times. The J gene is TRBJ2-1, the V gene TRBV9; 10 bases are shared with TRBD2. Unmatched junction bases numbered 14, after V lost 6 bases and J lost 8 bases. Germline CDR1 SGDLS, CDR2 YYNGEE. This CDR3 has 16 amino acids. CDR3 amino acids: CASTPMAAGGPYEQFF. Written as DNA, the CDR3 is TGTGCCAGCACCCCCATGGCAGCGGGAGGGCCTTATGAGCAGTTCTTC. Complete variable domain (other parts from reference TRBV9 and TRBJ2-1): DSGVTQTPKHLITATGQRVTLRCSPRSGDLSVYWYQQSLDQGLQFLIQYYNGEERAKGNILERFSAQQFPDLHSELNLSSLELGDSALYFCASTPMAAGGPYEQFFGPGTRLTVL.

The table lists this clonotype with a few counts. V is TRBV11-2 and J is TRBJ2-4; 9 bases line up with TRBD1. The V gene's germline CDR1 is SGHAT and CDR2 FQNNGV. The junction had 16 bases not matched to a gene; V was cut back by 6 bases and J by 7 bases. The CDR3 covers 17 residues. The chain's CDR3 is CASRGDRAVSTRNIQYF. The DNA for the CDR3 is TGTGCCAGCAGAGGGGACAGGGCTGTGAGTACTAGGAACATTCAGTACTTC.

This chain joins TRBV12-3 or TRBV12-4 and TRBJ2-7; D unresolved. V was pared by 1 base and J by 0 bases, with 7 bases between. This CDR3 is built from 14 residues. CDR3 loop: CASSLDYVSYEQYF. The DNA of the CDR3 is TGTGCCAGCAGTTTAGATTACGTCTCCTACGAGCAGTACTTC.

The sample holds many counts of this clonotype. This chain joins TRBV13 and TRBJ1-1; unclear D gene. The germline V gene has CDR1 PRHDT and CDR2 FYEKMQ (reference sequence). V was trimmed by 6 bases and J by 0 bases, leaving 11 bases between them. The length of the CDR3 is 14 residues. CDR3 amino acids: CASSLRGLNTEAFF. CDR3 in DNA: TGTGCCAGCAGTTTACGCGGCTTGAACACTGAAGCTTTCTTT.

This chain links TRBV7-2 with TRBJ2-7; 7 bases line up with TRBD2. CDR1 is SGHTA, CDR2 FQGNSA, per germline. CDR3 length equals 12 residues. V shed 4 bases and J 4 bases; nucleotides not matched to a gene: 1. CDR3 DNA sequence: TGTGCCAGCAGCTGGCGGGGGTACGAGCAGTACTTC. Amino acids: CASSWRGYEQYF.

This clonotype was counted between two and nine times. The V and J genes are TRBV20-1 and TRBJ2-3, with TRBD2 matching over 7 bases. The CDR3 extends over 16 amino acids. V shed 3 bases, J shed 0 bases, and the junction held 9 bases outside the gene matches. CDR1 and CDR2 from the germline V gene are DFQATT and SNEGSKA (reference sequence). The CDR3 loop reads CSARAVTSPSTDTQYF. The CDR3 DNA reads TGCAGTGCTAGGGCCGTGACTAGCCCTAGCACAGATACGCAGTATTTT.

This clonotype was picked up many times. The chain recombines TRBV18 with TRBJ1-5; TRBD1 might be the D (5 bases). In germline, CDR1 is KGHSH, CDR2 LQKENI. The CDR3 consists of 17 residues. V was cut by 3 bases and J by 0 bases, with 15 bases left in between. CDR3 coding DNA: TGTGCCAGCTCACCGGACGACGGGGGTTATAGCAATCAGCCCCAGCATTTT. It specifies CASSPDDGGYSNQPQHF.

This clonotype has just a few counts. This chain uses TRBV6-5 with TRBJ1-5, with D maybe TRBD1 (6 bases). The CDR3 runs to 14 residues. Trimming took off 5 bases at V and 8 bases at J, with 16 bases between the two ends. CDR1 and CDR2 from the germline V gene are MNHEY and SVGAGI. The chain's CDR3 is CASSAIRGRKPQHF. CDR3 sequence (DNA): TGTGCCAGCAGTGCCATCCGGGGGCGGAAGCCCCAGCATTTT.

The chain employs TRBV27 and TRBJ1-1; 9 positions match TRBD1. The germline gives CDR1 MNHEY, CDR2 SMNVEV (reference sequence). The CDR3 spans 16 residues. J was trimmed by 5 bases and V by 4 bases; bases with no gene match: 11. The CDR3, as DNA: TGTGCCAGCAGTTCTTGGACAGGGGCGGAGGAAACTGAAGCTTTCTTT. Residues: CASSSWTGAEETEAFF.

The rearrangement joins TRBV6-5 to TRBJ2-5; 7 bases match TRBD2. This CDR3 region has 16 residues. The V gene end was trimmed by 0 bases and the J gene end by 5 bases; junction bases not matched to a gene: 9. Germline V gives CDR1 MNHEY, CDR2 SVGAGI. The CDR3 here is CASSYSLWGGGETQYF. In nucleotides, the CDR3 is TGTGCCAGCAGTTACTCGTTGTGGGGGGGTGGGGAGACCCAGTACTTC.

This clonotype was observed a few times. The rearrangement links TRBV27 to TRBJ2-3; D is possibly TRBD1 (6 bases). The CDR3 has 12 residues. The ends were cut back, 3 bases at V and 11 bases at J, with 12 bases in the middle. Per germline, CDR1 MNHEY and CDR2 SMNVEV (reference sequence). CDR3 amino acids: CASSFNRAEQYF. In DNA, the CDR3 is TGTGCCAGCAGTTTTAACAGGGCTGAGCAGTATTTT.

V gene TRBV7-2 combines with J gene TRBJ1-3, with D perhaps matching TRBD1 (5 bases). Trimming shortened V by 5 bases and J by 4 bases, and 15 bases separated the two germline ends. The germline V gene has CDR1 SGHTA and CDR2 FQGNSA. This CDR3 region has 15 residues. Here the CDR3 DNA reads TGTGCCAGCAGCCCCGGATCAGGGTCCGGAAACACCATATATTTT. It translates to CASSPGSGSGNTIYF.

The table lists this clonotype with a few counts. The chain joins TRBV28 to TRBJ2-7; no clear D. This CDR3 spans 15 amino acids. The V end lost 7 bases, the J end lost 1 base, and 17 bases lay between the germline ends. Germline CDR1 MDHEN, CDR2 SYDVKM. CDR3 loop: CASTPYAQVSYEQYF. The CDR3 DNA reads as TGTGCCAGCACCCCTTATGCGCAAGTATCCTACGAGCAGTACTTC.